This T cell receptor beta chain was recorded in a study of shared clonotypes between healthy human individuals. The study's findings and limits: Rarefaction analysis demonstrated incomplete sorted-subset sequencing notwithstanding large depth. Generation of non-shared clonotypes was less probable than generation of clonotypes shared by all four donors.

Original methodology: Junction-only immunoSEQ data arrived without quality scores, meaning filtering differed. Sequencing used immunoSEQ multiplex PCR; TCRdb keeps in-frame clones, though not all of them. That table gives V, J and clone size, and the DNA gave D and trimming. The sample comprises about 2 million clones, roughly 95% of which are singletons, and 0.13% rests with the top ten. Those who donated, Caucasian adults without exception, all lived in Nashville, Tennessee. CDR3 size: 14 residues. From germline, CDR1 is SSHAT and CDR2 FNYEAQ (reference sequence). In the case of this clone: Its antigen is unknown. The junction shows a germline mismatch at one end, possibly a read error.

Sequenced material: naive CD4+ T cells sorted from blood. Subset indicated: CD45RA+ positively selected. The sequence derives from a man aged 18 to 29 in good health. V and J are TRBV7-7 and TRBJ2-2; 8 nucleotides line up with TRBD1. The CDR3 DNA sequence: TGTGCTAGCAGCCATGACAGGGGAATCGGGGAGCTGTTTTTT. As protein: CASSHDRGIGELFF.